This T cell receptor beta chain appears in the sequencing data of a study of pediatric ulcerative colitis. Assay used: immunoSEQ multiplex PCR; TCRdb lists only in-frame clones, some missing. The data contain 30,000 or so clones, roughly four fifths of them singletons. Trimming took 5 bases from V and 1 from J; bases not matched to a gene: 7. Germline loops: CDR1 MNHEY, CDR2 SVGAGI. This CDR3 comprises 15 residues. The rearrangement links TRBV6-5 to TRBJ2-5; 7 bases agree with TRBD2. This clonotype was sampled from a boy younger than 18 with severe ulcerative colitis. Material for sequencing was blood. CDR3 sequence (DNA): TGTGCCAGCAGTGGCGGGGGAGTCGGCCAAGAGACCCAGTACTTC. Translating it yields CASSGGGVGQETQYF.